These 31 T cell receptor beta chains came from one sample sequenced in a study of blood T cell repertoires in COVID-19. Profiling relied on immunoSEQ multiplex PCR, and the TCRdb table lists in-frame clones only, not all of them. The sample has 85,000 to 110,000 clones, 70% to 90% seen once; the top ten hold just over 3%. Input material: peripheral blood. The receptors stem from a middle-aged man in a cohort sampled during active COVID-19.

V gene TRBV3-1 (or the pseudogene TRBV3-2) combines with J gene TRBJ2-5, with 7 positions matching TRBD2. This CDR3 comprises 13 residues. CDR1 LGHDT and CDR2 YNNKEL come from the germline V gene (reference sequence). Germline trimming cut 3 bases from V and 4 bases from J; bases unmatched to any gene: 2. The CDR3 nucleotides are TGTGCCAGCAGCCAGGGGAGGGGAGAGACCCAGTACTTC. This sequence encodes CASSQGRGETQYF.

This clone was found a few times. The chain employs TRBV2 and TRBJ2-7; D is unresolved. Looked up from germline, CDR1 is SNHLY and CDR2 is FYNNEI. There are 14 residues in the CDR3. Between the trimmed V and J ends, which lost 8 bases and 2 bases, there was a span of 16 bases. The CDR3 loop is CASLLTGSTYEQYF. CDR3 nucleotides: TGTGCCAGCTTGCTTACCGGGTCCACCTACGAGCAGTACTTC.

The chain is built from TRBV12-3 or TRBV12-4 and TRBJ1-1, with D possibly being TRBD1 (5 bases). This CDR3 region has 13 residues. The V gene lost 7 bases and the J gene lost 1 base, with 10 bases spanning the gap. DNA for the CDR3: TGTGCCAGCACCCCGCAGGGGAACACTGAAGCTTTCTTT. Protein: CASTPQGNTEAFF.

This CDR3 is CASSIDLLGGSYNQPQHF. The DNA of the CDR3 is TGTGCCAGTAGTATAGATCTACTTGGAGGGAGCTACAATCAGCCCCAGCATTTT. V usage is TRBV19 and J usage is TRBJ1-5; no reliable D call. Trimming stripped 0 bases from V and 3 bases from J, with 18 bases between. Germline CDR1 is LNHDA and CDR2 is SQIVND (reference sequence). The CDR3 loop spans 18 amino acids.

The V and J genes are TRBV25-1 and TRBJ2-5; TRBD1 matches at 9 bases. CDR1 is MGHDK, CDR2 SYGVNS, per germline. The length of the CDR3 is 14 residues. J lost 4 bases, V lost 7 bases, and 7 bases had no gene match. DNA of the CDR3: TGTGCCAGCAAGTCCGGGACAGGGACAGAGACCCAGTACTTC. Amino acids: CASKSGTGTETQYF.

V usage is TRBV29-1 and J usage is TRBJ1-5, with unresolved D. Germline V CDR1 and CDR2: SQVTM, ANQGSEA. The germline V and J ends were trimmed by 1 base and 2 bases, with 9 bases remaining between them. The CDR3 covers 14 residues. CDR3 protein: CSVEGSVGNQPQHF. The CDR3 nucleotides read TGCAGCGTTGAAGGGTCGGTCGGCAATCAGCCCCAGCATTTT.

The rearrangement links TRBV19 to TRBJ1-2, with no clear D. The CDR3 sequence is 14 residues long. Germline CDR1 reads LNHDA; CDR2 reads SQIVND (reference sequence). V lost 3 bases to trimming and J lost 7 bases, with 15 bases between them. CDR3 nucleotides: TGTGCCAGTAGTATCCCTTCAGCGTGGAGTGGCTACACCTTC. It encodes CASSIPSAWSGYTF.

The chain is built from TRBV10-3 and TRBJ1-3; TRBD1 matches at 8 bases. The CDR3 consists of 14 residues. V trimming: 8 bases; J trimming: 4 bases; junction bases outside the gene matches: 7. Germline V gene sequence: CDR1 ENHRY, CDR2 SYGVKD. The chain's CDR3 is CAIAQGASGNTIYF. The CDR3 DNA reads TGTGCCATCGCGCAGGGGGCCTCCGGAAACACCATATATTTT.

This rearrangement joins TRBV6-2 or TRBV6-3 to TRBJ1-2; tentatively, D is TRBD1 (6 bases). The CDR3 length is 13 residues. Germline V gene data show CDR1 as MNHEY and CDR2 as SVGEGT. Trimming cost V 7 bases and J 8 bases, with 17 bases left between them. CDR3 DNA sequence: TGTGCCAGCACCCCCATCCAGGGGTACGGCTACACCTTC. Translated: CASTPIQGYGYTF.

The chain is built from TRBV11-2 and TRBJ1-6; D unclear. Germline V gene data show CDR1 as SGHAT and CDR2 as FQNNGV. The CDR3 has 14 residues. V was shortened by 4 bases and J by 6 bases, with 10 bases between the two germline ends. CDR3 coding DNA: TGTGCCAGCAGCTATTTGGGCCTTAATTCACCCCTCCACTTT. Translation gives CASSYLGLNSPLHF.

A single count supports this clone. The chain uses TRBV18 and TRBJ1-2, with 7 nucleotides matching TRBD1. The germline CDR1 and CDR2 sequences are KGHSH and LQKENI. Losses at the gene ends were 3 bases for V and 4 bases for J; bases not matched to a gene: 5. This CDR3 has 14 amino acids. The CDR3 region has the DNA TGTGCCAGCTCACCGACAGGGACGAGCTATGGCTACACCTTC. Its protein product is CASSPTGTSYGYTF.

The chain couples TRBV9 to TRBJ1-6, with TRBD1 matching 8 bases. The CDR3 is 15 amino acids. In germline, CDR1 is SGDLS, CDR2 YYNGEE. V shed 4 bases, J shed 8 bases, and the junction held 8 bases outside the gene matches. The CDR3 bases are TGTGCCAGCAGCCCACCGGGACAGGCTCATTCACCCCTCCACTTT. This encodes CASSPPGQAHSPLHF.

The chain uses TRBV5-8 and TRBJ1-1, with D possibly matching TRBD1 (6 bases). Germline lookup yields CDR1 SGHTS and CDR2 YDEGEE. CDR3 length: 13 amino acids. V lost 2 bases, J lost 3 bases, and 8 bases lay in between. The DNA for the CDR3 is TGTGCCAGCAGCTTTACAGGGTACACTGAAGCTTTCTTT. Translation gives CASSFTGYTEAFF.

The CDR3 DNA follows: TGTGCCAGCAGGGCGGCAGGGTCGGTGGGCGAGCAGTACTTC. Protein sequence: CASRAAGSVGEQYF. The J gene is TRBJ2-7, the V gene TRBV2; the D gene is possibly TRBD1 (5 bases). CDR1 and CDR2 from the germline V gene are SNHLY and FYNNEI. V was shortened by 6 bases and J by 6 bases, with 18 bases between the two germline ends. This CDR3 contains 14 residues. The entire variable domain, with the rest obtained from reference TRBV2 and TRBJ2-7, is as follows: EPEVTQTPSHQVTQMGQEVILRCVPISNHLYFYWYRQILGQKVEFLVSFYNNEISEKSEIFDDQFSVERPDGSNFTLKIRSTKLEDSAMYFCASRAAGSVGEQYFGPGTRLTVT.

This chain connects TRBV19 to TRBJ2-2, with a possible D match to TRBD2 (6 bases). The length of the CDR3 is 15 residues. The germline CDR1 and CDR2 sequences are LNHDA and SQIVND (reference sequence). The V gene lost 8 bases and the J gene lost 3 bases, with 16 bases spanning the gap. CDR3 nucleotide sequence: TGTGCCAGTTCGGTTGGGGAGGTGTACACCGGGGAGCTGTTTTTT. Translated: CASSVGEVYTGELFF.

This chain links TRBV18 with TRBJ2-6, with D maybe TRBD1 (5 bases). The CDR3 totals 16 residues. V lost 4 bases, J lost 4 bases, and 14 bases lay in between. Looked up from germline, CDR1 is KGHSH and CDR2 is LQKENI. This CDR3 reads CASSQFAGQGANVLTF. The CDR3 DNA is TGTGCCAGCTCACAGTTCGCAGGGCAAGGGGCCAACGTCCTGACTTTC.

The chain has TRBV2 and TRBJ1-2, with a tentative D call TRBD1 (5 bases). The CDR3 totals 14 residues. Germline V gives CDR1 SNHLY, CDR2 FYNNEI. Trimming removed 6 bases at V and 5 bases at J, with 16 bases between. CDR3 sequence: CASRGDGQRYGYTF. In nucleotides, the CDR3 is TGTGCCAGCAGGGGCGACGGACAACGATATGGCTACACCTTC. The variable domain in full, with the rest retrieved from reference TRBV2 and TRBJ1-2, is EPEVTQTPSHQVTQMGQEVILRCVPISNHLYFYWYRQILGQKVEFLVSFYNNEISEKSEIFDDQFSVERPDGSNFTLKIRSTKLEDSAMYFCASRGDGQRYGYTFGSGTRLTVV.

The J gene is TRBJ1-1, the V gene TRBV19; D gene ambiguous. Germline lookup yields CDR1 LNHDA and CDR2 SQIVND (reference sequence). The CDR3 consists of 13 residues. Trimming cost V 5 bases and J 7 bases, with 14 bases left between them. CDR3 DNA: TGTGCCAGTAGTTCGAGGGTACGCAGTGAAGCTTTCTTT. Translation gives CASSSRVRSEAFF.

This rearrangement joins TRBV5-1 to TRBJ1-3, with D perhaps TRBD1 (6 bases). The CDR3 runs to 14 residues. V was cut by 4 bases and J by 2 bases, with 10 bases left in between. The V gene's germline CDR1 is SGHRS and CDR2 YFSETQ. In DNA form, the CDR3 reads TGCGCCAGCAGCCAAGGGACACCTGGAAACACCATATATTTT. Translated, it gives CASSQGTPGNTIYF.

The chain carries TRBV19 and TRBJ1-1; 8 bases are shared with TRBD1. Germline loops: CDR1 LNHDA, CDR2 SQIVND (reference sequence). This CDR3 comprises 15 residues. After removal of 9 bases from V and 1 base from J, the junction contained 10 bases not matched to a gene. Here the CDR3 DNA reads TGTGCCAGCTTCATCCGGACAGGGACGAACACTGAAGCTTTCTTT. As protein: CASFIRTGTNTEAFF.

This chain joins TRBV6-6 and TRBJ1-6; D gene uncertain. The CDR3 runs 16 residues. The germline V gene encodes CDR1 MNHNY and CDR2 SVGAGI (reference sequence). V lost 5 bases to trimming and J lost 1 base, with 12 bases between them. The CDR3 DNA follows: TGTGCCAGCAGTCCCACTCCGGGGTCCTATAATTCACCCCTCCACTTT. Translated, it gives CASSPTPGSYNSPLHF.

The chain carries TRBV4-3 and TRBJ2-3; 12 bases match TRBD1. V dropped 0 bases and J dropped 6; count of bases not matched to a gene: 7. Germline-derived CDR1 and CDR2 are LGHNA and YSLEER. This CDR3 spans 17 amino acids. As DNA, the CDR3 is TGCGCCAGCAGCCAAGACGCGGGACAGGGGGCAAGGGATACGCAGTATTTT. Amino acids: CASSQDAGQGARDTQYF.

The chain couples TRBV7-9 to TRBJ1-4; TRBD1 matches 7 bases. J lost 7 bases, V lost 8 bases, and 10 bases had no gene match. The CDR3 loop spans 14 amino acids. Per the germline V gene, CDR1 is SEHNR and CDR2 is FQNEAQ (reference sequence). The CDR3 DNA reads TGTGCCAGCGCTCAGGAGGGGGCGGGTGAAAAACTGTTTTTT. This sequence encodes CASAQEGAGEKLFF.

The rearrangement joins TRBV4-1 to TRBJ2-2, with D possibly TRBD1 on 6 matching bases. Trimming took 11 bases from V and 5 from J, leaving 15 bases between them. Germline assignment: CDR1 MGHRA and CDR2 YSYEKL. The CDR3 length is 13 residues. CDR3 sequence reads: CASRGIGTGELFF. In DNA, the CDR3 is TGCGCCTCCAGGGGTATTGGGACCGGGGAGCTGTTTTTT.

In nucleotides, the CDR3 is TGCGCCAGCAGCTCGGGGACAGGGCGGCAGGGCTACACCTTC. Protein product: CASSSGTGRQGYTF. This sequence joins TRBV5-1 and TRBJ1-2; 9 bases map to TRBD1. With V trimmed by 3 bases and J by 8 bases, 8 bases remained unmatched. The CDR3 runs 14 residues. CDR1 is SGHRS and CDR2 is YFSETQ in the germline V gene.

CDR3 in DNA: TGCGCCAGCCGTGGGGACAGTCGATCGAACACCGGGGAGCTGTTTTTT. Its protein product is CASRGDSRSNTGELFF. The gene calls are TRBV10-1 and TRBJ2-2, with 7 nucleotides matching TRBD1. This CDR3 region has 16 residues. CDR1 is WNHNN and CDR2 is SYGVQD in the germline V gene (reference sequence). V gave up 8 bases and J gave up 0 bases; unmatched junction bases: 9.

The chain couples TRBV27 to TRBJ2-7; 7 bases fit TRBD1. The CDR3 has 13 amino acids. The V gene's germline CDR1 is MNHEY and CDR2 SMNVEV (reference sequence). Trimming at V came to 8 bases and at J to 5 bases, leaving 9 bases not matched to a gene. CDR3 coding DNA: TGTGCCAGCGGGGACCTTACAGGGGACGAGCAGTACGTC. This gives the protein CASGDLTGDEQYV.

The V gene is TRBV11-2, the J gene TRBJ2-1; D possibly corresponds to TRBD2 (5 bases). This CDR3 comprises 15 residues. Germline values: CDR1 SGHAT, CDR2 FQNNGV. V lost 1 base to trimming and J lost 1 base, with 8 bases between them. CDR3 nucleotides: TGTGCCAGCAGCTTAGGGAGCGGATCCTACAATGAGCAGTTCTTC. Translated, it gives CASSLGSGSYNEQFF.

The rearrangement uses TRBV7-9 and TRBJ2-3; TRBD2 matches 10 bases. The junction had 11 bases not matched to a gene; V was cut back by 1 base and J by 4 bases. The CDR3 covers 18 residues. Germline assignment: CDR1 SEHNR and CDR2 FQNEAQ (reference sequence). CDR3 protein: CASSLGGIAGGGADTQYF. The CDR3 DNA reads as TGTGCCAGCAGCTTAGGAGGCATAGCGGGGGGCGGGGCAGATACGCAGTATTTT.

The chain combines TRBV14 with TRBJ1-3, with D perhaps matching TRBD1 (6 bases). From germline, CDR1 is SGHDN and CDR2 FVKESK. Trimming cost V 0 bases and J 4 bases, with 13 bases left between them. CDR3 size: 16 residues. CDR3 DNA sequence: TGTGCCAGCAGCCAAGACCTCGGGACAATCGGAAACACCATATATTTT. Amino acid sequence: CASSQDLGTIGNTIYF.

This CDR3 is CASSDPGRTNYGYTF. In DNA form, the CDR3 reads TGTGCCAGCAGTGACCCTGGACGGACAAACTATGGCTACACCTTC. This chain uses TRBV6-6 with TRBJ1-2; perhaps TRBD1 as D (5 bases). This CDR3 region has 15 residues. Per the germline V gene, CDR1 is MNHNY and CDR2 is SVGAGI (reference sequence). V gave up 5 bases and J gave up 2 bases, with 15 bases separating them.